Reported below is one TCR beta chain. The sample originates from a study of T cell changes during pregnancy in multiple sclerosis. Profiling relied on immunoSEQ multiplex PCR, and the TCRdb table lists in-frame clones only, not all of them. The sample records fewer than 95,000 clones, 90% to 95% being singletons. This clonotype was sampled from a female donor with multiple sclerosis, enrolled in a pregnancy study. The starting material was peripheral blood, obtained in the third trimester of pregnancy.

Here the CDR3 DNA reads TGTGCCTGGAGGTCCGGGAGGGGAGGAGAGACCCAGTACTTC. It is translated as CAWRSGRGGETQYF. The V gene is TRBV30, the J gene TRBJ2-5, with 8 bases aligning to TRBD2. This CDR3 has 14 residues. V was clipped by 3 bases and J by 4 bases; unmatched bases: 7. Germline CDR1 reads GTSNPN; CDR2 reads SVGIG (reference sequence).